This T cell receptor (beta chain) was identified during a study of cytomegalovirus exposure and HLA in healthy donors. Overall study context: Ancestry clustering placed more than 80% of around 400 genotyped donors in the Caucasian-associated cluster.

Amplification used 60 Vbeta primers and 13 Jbeta primers. The method was immunoSEQ multiplex PCR; TCRdb's version includes in-frame clones alone and lacks a portion of them. The sample holds some 250,000 clones, roughly 87% seen once. CDR1 is SGHRS, CDR2 YFSETQ, per germline. V was shortened by 4 bases and J by 5 bases, with 12 bases between the two germline ends. CDR3 length: 13 residues. The receptor comes from a woman between 40 and 50 years old in good health and CMV-seropositive. The sequenced sample consisted of PBMCs. The chain recombines TRBV5-1 with TRBJ1-1; weak D call: TRBD1 (5 bases). CDR3 sequence (DNA): TGCGCCAGCAGCGAGGGGACTGATACTGAAGCTTTCTTT. Encoded protein: CASSEGTDTEAFF.